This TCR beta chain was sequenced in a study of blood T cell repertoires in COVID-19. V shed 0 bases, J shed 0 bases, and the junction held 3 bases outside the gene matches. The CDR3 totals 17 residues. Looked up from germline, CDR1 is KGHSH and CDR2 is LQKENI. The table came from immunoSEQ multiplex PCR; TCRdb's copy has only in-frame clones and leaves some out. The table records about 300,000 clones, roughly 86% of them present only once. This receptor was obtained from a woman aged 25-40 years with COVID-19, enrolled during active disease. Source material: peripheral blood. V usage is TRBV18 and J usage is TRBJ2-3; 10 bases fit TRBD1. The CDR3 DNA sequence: TGTGCCAGCTCACCACCGACAGGGGGCGGGAGCACAGATACGCAGTATTTT. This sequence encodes CASSPPTGGGSTDTQYF.